The entry below describes one T cell receptor (beta chain). This sample is drawn from a study of OX40 agonist ivuxolimab in advanced cancers. Libraries were prepared by immunoSEQ multiplex PCR; TCRdb keeps only in-frame clonotypes and omits some of them. The repertoire includes 78,000 or so clones, around 90% of them detected once, and roughly 0.45% sits in the top ten. V lost 4 bases and J lost 0, with 8 bases in between. CDR3 size: 14 residues. CDR1 is MNHEY, CDR2 SVGAGI, per germline. The sequenced sample was CD4+ or CD8+ T cells sorted from blood, obtained in a trial of the OX40 agonist ivuxolimab. The J gene is TRBJ2-3, the V gene TRBV6-5, with unresolved D. The sequence came from an adult with an advanced solid tumor such as melanoma, head and neck, liver or kidney cancer. CDR3 amino acids: CASSSGRSTDTQYF. CDR3 in DNA: TGTGCCAGCAGTTCAGGACGTAGCACAGATACGCAGTATTTT.